This TCR beta chain was recovered during a study of cytomegalovirus exposure and HLA in healthy donors. V was cut by 2 bases and J by 1 base, with 9 bases left in between. The CDR3 loop spans 14 amino acids. Looked up from germline, CDR1 is SGHVS and CDR2 is FQNEAQ. Clones were read by immunoSEQ multiplex PCR, and TCRdb kept only the in-frame ones, dropping some. The repertoire includes about 280,000 clones, 70% to 90% of them detected once, and approximately 0.95% sits in the top ten. Separation from the roughly 690-subject first cohort characterized the roughly 130-subject validation cohort, to which the donors belonged. Points from the study as a whole: It was confirmed in vitro that a few of the CMV-associated chains were specific for CMV antigens. Many donors carried some public TCRs, although rarity characterized most TCR sequences.

About this clone itself: Its antigen is as yet unknown.

The sample comprised PBMCs. The clonotype was recovered from a woman between 18 and 29 years old in good health and CMV-seronegative. The chain carries TRBV7-8 and TRBJ2-7, with D uncertain. The CDR3 bases are TGTGCCAGCAGCTTAACCGAGGATTCCTACGAGCAGTACTTC. Translation: CASSLTEDSYEQYF.